One sample yielded the 19 T cell receptor beta chains listed below, sequenced in a study of T cell changes during pregnancy in multiple sclerosis. Some clones are missing from TCRdb's copy, which holds only in-frame ones; the method was immunoSEQ multiplex PCR. This sample has some 120,000 clones, with about 94% found just once. Sequencing used peripheral blood, obtained before pregnancy. The receptors originated from a female donor with multiple sclerosis, enrolled in a pregnancy study.

This chain links TRBV5-6 with TRBJ2-7, with TRBD1 matching 9 bases. The CDR3 runs to 15 residues. Germline trimming cut 5 bases from V and 6 bases from J; bases unmatched to any gene: 12. The germline CDR1 and CDR2 sequences are SGHDT and YYEEEE. The CDR3 spells CASSSRGTGTGEQYF. Here the CDR3 DNA reads TGTGCCAGCAGTTCGCGGGGGACAGGGACGGGCGAGCAGTACTTC. Based on the CDR3 plus reference TRBV5-6 and TRBJ2-7, the full variable domain is DAGVTQSPTHLIKTRGQQVTLRCSPKSGHDTVSWYQQALGQGPQFIFQYYEEEERQRGNFPDRFSGHQFPNYSSELNVNALLLGDSALYLCASSSRGTGTGEQYFGPGTRLTVT.

J is TRBJ1-2 and V is TRBV19, with 9 bases matching TRBD1. CDR1 LNHDA and CDR2 SQIVND come from the germline V gene (reference sequence). The CDR3 has 16 amino acids. Trimming removed 0 bases from V and 4 bases from J; junction bases left unmatched: 6. The CDR3, as DNA: TGTGCCAGTAGTATAGATGGACAGGGGAATTTCTATGGCTACACCTTC. Encoded protein: CASSIDGQGNFYGYTF.

This chain links TRBV30 with TRBJ2-3; 11 nucleotides agree with TRBD1. Germline V CDR1 and CDR2: GTSNPN, SVGIG (reference sequence). V was pared by 0 bases and J by 3 bases, with 11 bases of the junction left unmatched. The CDR3 covers 18 residues. The CDR3 nucleotides are TGTGCCTGGAGTGTACGTTTGCCAGGACAGGGGGCAACAGATACGCAGTATTTT. Residues: CAWSVRLPGQGATDTQYF.

This clone was picked up one time. The rearrangement joins TRBV11-2 to TRBJ2-3; 9 bases map to TRBD2. V dropped 1 base and J dropped 0; count of bases not matched to a gene: 8. The CDR3 extends over 18 amino acids. Germline assignment: CDR1 SGHAT and CDR2 FQNNGV. The CDR3, as DNA: TGTGCCAGCAGCTTAGTCCCCGCTAGCGGGACTAGCACAGATACGCAGTATTTT. Protein: CASSLVPASGTSTDTQYF. Variable domain in full (rest from reference TRBV11-2 and TRBJ2-3): EAGVAQSPRYKIIEKRQSVAFWCNPISGHATLYWYQQILGQGPKLLIQFQNNGVVDDSQLPKDRFSAERLKGVDSTLKIQPAKLEDSAVYLCASSLVPASGTSTDTQYFGPGTRLTVL.

This sequence joins TRBV11-2 and TRBJ1-3; possible D gene TRBD1, 5 bases. Trimming cost V 6 bases and J 0 bases, with 15 bases left between them. Germline V lookup: CDR1 SGHAT, CDR2 FQNNGV. CDR3 length equals 16 residues. The CDR3 is CASSPTGLSSGNTIYF. For the CDR3, the DNA is TGTGCCAGCAGTCCCACAGGATTAAGCTCTGGAAACACCATATATTTT.

The chain recombines TRBV27 with TRBJ2-3; TRBD1 is a possible D gene (6 bases). Trimming took 1 base from V and 5 from J, leaving 7 bases between them. CDR1 and CDR2 from the germline V gene are MNHEY and SMNVEV (reference sequence). The CDR3 has 13 amino acids. The CDR3 nucleotides read TGTGCCAGCAGTTTATACAGGGAAGATACGCAGTATTTT. Residues: CASSLYREDTQYF.

The genes are TRBV28 and TRBJ1-1; D is possibly TRBD1 (6 bases). V shed 3 bases and J shed 3 bases, with 11 bases lying between them. The germline CDR1 and CDR2 sequences are MDHEN and SYDVKM. CDR3 length: 14 amino acids. The CDR3 spells CASSFGGWDTEAFF. The CDR3 coding sequence is TGTGCCAGCAGTTTTGGGGGCTGGGACACTGAAGCTTTCTTT.

V is TRBV30 and J is TRBJ2-5, with D possibly being TRBD2 (7 bases). CDR3 length: 13 residues. The V gene's germline CDR1 is GTSNPN and CDR2 SVGIG (reference sequence). With 0 bases removed from V and 5 bases from J, the gap between germline ends came to 10 bases. CDR3 residues: CAWSVGGRETQYF. DNA for the CDR3: TGTGCCTGGAGTGTGGGGGGGCGGGAGACCCAGTACTTC.

This rearrangement joins TRBV12-2 to TRBJ1-4; no check of the table's D call, TRBD1, against the DNA was made. TRBV12-2 is listed as a pseudogene. This CDR3 contains 17 residues. The CDR3 here is CASRLARGRSTNEKLFF. The CDR3 DNA reads as TGTGCAAGTCGCTTAGCCAGGGGGCGGTCAACTAATGAAAAACTGTTTTTT.

V is TRBV30 and J is TRBJ1-6; D uncertain. This CDR3 region has 17 residues. Germline V gives CDR1 GTSNPN, CDR2 SVGIG (reference sequence). V was clipped by 0 bases and J by 3 bases, with 15 bases between them. CDR3 region: CAWSVQRVGGYNSPLHF. CDR3 in DNA: TGTGCCTGGAGTGTACAAAGGGTAGGAGGCTATAATTCACCCCTCCACTTT. Filled out from reference TRBV30 and TRBJ1-6, the complete variable domain reads SQTIHQWPATLVQPVGSPLSLECTVEGTSNPNLYWYRQAAGRGLQLLFYSVGIGQISSEVPQNLSASRPQDRQFILSSKKLLLSDSGFYLCAWSVQRVGGYNSPLHFGNGTRLTVT.

V and J are TRBV18 and TRBJ2-5, with TRBD2 identical over 7 bases. Losses at the gene ends were 3 bases for V and 0 bases for J; bases not matched to a gene: 10. The CDR3 sequence is 17 residues long. Germline CDR1 KGHSH, CDR2 LQKENI. DNA of the CDR3: TGTGCCAGCTCACCCGATTTAGCGGGTTCGTACCAAGAGACCCAGTACTTC. It yields the protein CASSPDLAGSYQETQYF.

This sequence joins TRBV5-1 and TRBJ1-1, with 9 bases identical to TRBD1. Per germline, CDR1 SGHRS and CDR2 YFSETQ. The CDR3 runs 18 residues. Trimming at V came to 4 bases and at J to 5 bases, leaving 18 bases not matched to a gene. The CDR3 coding sequence is TGCGCCAGCAGCCCGAGACAGGGGGGACTTATTAAGAAGACTGAAGCTTTCTTT. It codes for CASSPRQGGLIKKTEAFF.

This clone appeared a single time. The chain has TRBV5-6 and TRBJ2-5; 10 bases line up with TRBD2. The V gene end was trimmed by 3 bases and the J gene end by 5 bases; junction bases not matched to a gene: 10. The germline CDR1 and CDR2 sequences are SGHDT and YYEEEE. The length of the CDR3 is 16 residues. CDR3 residues: CASSSILAGVGETQYF. As DNA, the CDR3 is TGTGCCAGCAGCTCGATCCTAGCGGGAGTAGGTGAGACCCAGTACTTC.

Comments on this clone: A read error may produce the germline difference seen at one junction end. This sequence joins TRBV30 and TRBJ1-1, with D uncertain. Germline CDR1 is GTSNPN and CDR2 is SVGIG (reference sequence). CDR3 size: 15 residues. CDR3 sequence (DNA): TGTGCCTGGAGCCCAGGATTGAACATGAACACTGAAACTTTCTTT. This sequence encodes CAWSPGLNMNTETFF.

CDR3 region: CASKGAGGADNEQFF. The DNA for the CDR3 is TGTGCCAGCAAGGGTGCGGGGGGGGCCGACAATGAGCAGTTCTTC. The rearrangement links TRBV27 to TRBJ2-1, with 9 bases lining up with TRBD2. CDR1 and CDR2 from the germline V gene are MNHEY and SMNVEV (reference sequence). This CDR3 is built from 15 residues. The trim removed 7 bases at V and 5 bases at J, leaving 9 bases unmatched.

The table lists this clone with a few counts. The chain has TRBV20-1 and TRBJ2-7; 8 bases align to TRBD1. The CDR3 consists of 11 residues. The V gene end was trimmed by 6 bases and the J gene end by 3 bases; junction bases not matched to a gene: 1. Germline values: CDR1 DFQATT, CDR2 SNEGSKA (reference sequence). The CDR3 region has the DNA TGCAGTGCCGGACAGGGCTACGAGCAGTACTTC. It specifies CSAGQGYEQYF.

The chain is built from TRBV2 and TRBJ1-2, with 7 bases fitting TRBD1. The germline V gene encodes CDR1 SNHLY and CDR2 FYNNEI. The CDR3 spans 14 residues. With 7 bases clipped from V and 3 bases from J, the junction kept 8 bases outside the gene matches. The CDR3 DNA reads as TGTGCCAGCACCTCCCGGGGACAGCACTATGGCTACACCTTC. It is translated as CASTSRGQHYGYTF.

The genes are TRBV29-1 and TRBJ2-5, with D maybe TRBD1 (5 bases). Germline CDR1 is SQVTM and CDR2 is ANQGSEA. The V end lost 6 bases, the J end lost 6 bases, and 11 bases lay between the germline ends. The CDR3 is 11 residues long. The CDR3 DNA sequence: TGCAGCGTGACAGACTCCAAGACCCAGTACTTC. Translation: CSVTDSKTQYF.

This chain joins TRBV21-1 and TRBJ2-7; the table's D gene call, TRBD2, was not cross checked with the DNA. TRBV21-1 is shown as a pseudogene. The CDR3 sequence is 14 residues long. In DNA form, the CDR3 reads TGTGCCAGCAGCAAATTCGCGAGGGCCTACGAGCAGTACTTC. This translates into CASSKFARAYEQYF.